A selection of T cell receptor beta chains follows, all from one sample in a study of monozygotic twins with inflammatory bowel disease. Following a re-call of the 5' RACE reads, TCRdb has one entry per CDR3 protein and lacks DNA. The repertoire shows more than 100,000 distinct CDR3 sequences; the top ten hold roughly 1.9%. The sequenced material came from blood. These receptor sequences come from a human donor with ulcerative colitis or Crohn's disease, or a healthy co-twin of an affected twin (not recorded which). CDR3s include the opening cysteine and the closing phenylalanine or tryptophan.

j_call	v_call	cdr3_aa
TRBJ2-3	TRBV7-2	CASSLARLAGSTDTQYF
TRBJ2-3	TRBV5-1	CASSLAGSGGATLTQYF
TRBJ2-7	TRBV9	CASSVGPGSVYEQYF
TRBJ1-5	TRBV7-2	CASSLEGSRNQPQHF
TRBJ2-3	TRBV21-1	CASSKARRYRLVDTQYF
TRBJ1-6	TRBV20-1	CSAKTRTGGYLYNSPLHF
TRBJ2-1	TRBV5-1	CASSLVLASTNEQFF
TRBJ1-3	TRBV7-2	CASSLVGGAGNTIYF
TRBJ2-7	TRBV20-1	CSARDPLLPTDEQYF
TRBJ2-2	TRBV7-3	CASSETSGGRELFF
TRBJ1-5	TRBV7-2	CASSSRDGHQPQHF
TRBJ1-1	TRBV5-1	CASSRGGTQGPQYTEAFF
TRBJ1-4	TRBV13	CASSNRANANEKLFF
TRBJ2-7	TRBV20-1	CSAKSAGVYEQYF
TRBJ2-3	TRBV5-1	CASSSRPSTDTQYF
TRBJ1-1	TRBV3-1	CASSRFTGAMNTEAFF
TRBJ2-7	TRBV27	CASSLRPTRRAYEQYF
TRBJ1-4	TRBV5-6	CASRLQGASEKLFF
TRBJ2-5	TRBV6-5	CASSSIRGETQYF
TRBJ2-1	TRBV15	CATSYNLVNEQFF
TRBJ1-6	TRBV18	CASSRTDKDSPLHF
TRBJ2-1	TRBV28	CASRYREYEQFF
TRBJ2-5	TRBV2	CASSDIGVFGESHETQYF
TRBJ1-2	TRBV25-1	CASSEGGNYGYTF
TRBJ1-4	TRBV6-1	CASRLTPANEKLFF
TRBJ2-3	TRBV5-1	CASSRSTDTQYF
TRBJ2-3	TRBV12-5	CASAQGLAGTTDTQYF
TRBJ2-4	TRBV25-1	CASSESGRQAKNIQYF
TRBJ1-1	TRBV12-3/TRBV12-4	CASSYGGVDAFF
TRBJ2-6	TRBV7-9	CATAGSGANVLTF
TRBJ1-5	TRBV12-3/TRBV12-4	CASSYGTYSNQPQHF
TRBJ2-7	TRBV7-2	CASTLASESMYEQYF
TRBJ2-3	TRBV19	CASSWDRYTDTQYF
TRBJ2-2	TRBV20-1	CSASRGGANTGELFF
TRBJ2-6	TRBV5-5	CASSTITGSGANVLTF
TRBJ2-1	TRBV11-3	CASSHDGLYNEQFF
TRBJ1-5	TRBV30	CAWGTGQGYQPQHF
TRBJ2-7	TRBV12-3/TRBV12-4	CASTTRLAGVYEQYF
TRBJ2-2	TRBV7-8	CASSLGPGIGELFF
TRBJ2-5	TRBV7-9	CASSLPSGNGETQYF
TRBJ2-1	TRBV12-3/TRBV12-4	CASSSDRGHYNEQFF
TRBJ2-7	TRBV12-3/TRBV12-4	CASTKNIYEQYF
TRBJ2-4	TRBV7-2	CASSMTSASNIQYF
TRBJ2-3	TRBV20-1	CSARDPRLAADTQYF
TRBJ1-4	TRBV28	CASSHAGTGVEKLFF
TRBJ2-7	TRBV14	CASSQRTGLHEQYF
TRBJ2-7	TRBV5-6	CASSLDLGTGVTYEQYF
TRBJ2-7	TRBV11-2	CASIFGTNYEQYF
TRBJ2-1	TRBV7-3	CASGPGTSLSDEQFF
TRBJ2-1	TRBV12-3/TRBV12-4	CASRRTSGVNEQFF